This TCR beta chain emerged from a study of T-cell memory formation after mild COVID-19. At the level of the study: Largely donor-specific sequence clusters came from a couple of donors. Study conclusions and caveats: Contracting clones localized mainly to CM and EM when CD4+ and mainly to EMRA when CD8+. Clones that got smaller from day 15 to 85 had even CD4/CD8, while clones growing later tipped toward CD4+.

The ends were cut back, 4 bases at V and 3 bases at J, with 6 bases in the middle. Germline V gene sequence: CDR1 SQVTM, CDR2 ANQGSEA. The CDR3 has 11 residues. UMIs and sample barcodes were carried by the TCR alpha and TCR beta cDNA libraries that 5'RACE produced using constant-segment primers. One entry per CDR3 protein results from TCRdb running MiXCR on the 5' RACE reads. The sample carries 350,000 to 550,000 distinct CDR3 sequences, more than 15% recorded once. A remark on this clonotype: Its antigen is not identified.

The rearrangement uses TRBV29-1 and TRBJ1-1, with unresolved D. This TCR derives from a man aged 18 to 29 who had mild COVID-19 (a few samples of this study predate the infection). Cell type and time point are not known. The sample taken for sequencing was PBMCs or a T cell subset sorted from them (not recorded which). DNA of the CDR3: TGCAGCGTTGTGCTGGACACTGAAGCTTTCTTT. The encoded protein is CSVVLDTEAFF.